Each of the 18 T cell receptor beta chains below was sequenced from the same sample in a study of cytomegalovirus exposure and HLA in healthy donors. Vbeta (60) and Jbeta (13) primers were used in the PCR. Generated by immunoSEQ multiplex PCR, the TCRdb table keeps only in-frame clones and is missing some. Altogether some 120,000 clones are present, about 74% being singletons, with the ten largest covering under 3.5%. Input material: PBMCs. The receptors were sampled from a female donor in good health and CMV-seronegative.

The chain joins TRBV23-1 to TRBJ1-1; the match to TRBD1 covers 7 bases. TRBV23-1 belongs to the ORF category, with a function that is uncertain. This CDR3 comprises 17 residues. J gave up 3 bases and V 6 bases, and 16 bases lay outside the gene matches. CDR3 residues: CASRASDRAYIDTEAFF. DNA for the CDR3: TGCGCCAGCAGGGCCTCAGACAGGGCGTATATCGACACTGAAGCTTTCTTT.

The CDR3 nucleotides read TGTGCCAGCACCCTTTCCAGACACCGGGACACTCATCCGGACACTGAAGCTTTCTTT. This encodes CASTLSRHRDTHPDTEAFF. The rearrangement joins TRBV7-6 to TRBJ1-1; the D gene is possibly TRBD1 (6 bases). Between the trimmed V and J ends, which lost 7 bases and 3 bases, there was a span of 30 bases. The V gene's germline CDR1 is SGHVS and CDR2 FNYEAQ. The CDR3 loop spans 19 amino acids.

The V call is TRBV5-1, the J call TRBJ1-1; D gene uncertain. Germline V gives CDR1 SGHRS, CDR2 YFSETQ. The V end was cut by 3 bases, the J end by 0 bases, with 12 bases between. The CDR3 runs to 15 residues. Written as DNA, the CDR3 is TGCGCCAGCAGCTCGGGGAGTTCGATGAACACTGAAGCTTTCTTT. This encodes CASSSGSSMNTEAFF.

The rearrangement joins TRBV5-1 to TRBJ1-2; the D is unclear. Germline lookup yields CDR1 SGHRS and CDR2 YFSETQ. The CDR3 spans 14 residues. Trimming stripped 4 bases from V and 0 bases from J, with 10 bases between. CDR3 bases: TGCGCCAGCAGCGAGACAACAGCTAACTATGGCTACACCTTC. This sequence encodes CASSETTANYGYTF.

This CDR3 reads CAWIRTQRQSSYNEQFF. In DNA form, the CDR3 reads TGTGCCTGGATCAGGACACAACGTCAAAGCTCCTACAATGAGCAGTTCTTC. This chain links TRBV30 with TRBJ2-1, with D possibly TRBD1 on 5 matching bases. CDR1 is GTSNPN and CDR2 is SVGIG in the germline V gene (reference sequence). Trimming took 4 bases from V and 0 from J, leaving 19 bases between them. The CDR3 has 17 residues. Drawing the rest from reference TRBV30 and TRBJ2-1, the complete variable domain is SQTIHQWPATLVQPVGSPLSLECTVEGTSNPNLYWYRQAAGRGLQLLFYSVGIGQISSEVPQNLSASRPQDRQFILSSKKLLLSDSGFYLCAWIRTQRQSSYNEQFFGPGTRLTVL.

This clone was detected only a few times. The chain uses TRBV27 and TRBJ2-7, with D possibly matching TRBD1 (5 bases). CDR3 size: 12 residues. Germline V CDR1 and CDR2: MNHEY, SMNVEV (reference sequence). V shed 4 bases and J shed 3 bases, with 7 bases lying between them. CDR3 sequence: CASSSGIYEQYF. CDR3 nucleotides: TGTGCCAGCAGTTCAGGGATCTACGAGCAGTACTTC.

This clone was seen a few times. V is TRBV5-1 and J is TRBJ1-1, with D possibly TRBD1 on 5 matching bases. Germline V lookup: CDR1 SGHRS, CDR2 YFSETQ. The CDR3 contains 12 residues. Trimming pared 5 bases from V and 5 bases from J, leaving 10 bases between. CDR3 coding DNA: TGCGCCAGCAGAAGGGCAGGGACTGAAGCTTTCTTT. Protein sequence: CASRRAGTEAFF.

This chain uses TRBV27 with TRBJ1-5, with TRBD1 matching over 9 bases. CDR1 and CDR2 from the germline V gene are MNHEY and SMNVEV (reference sequence). J gave up 4 bases and V 7 bases, and 5 bases lay outside the gene matches. This CDR3 comprises 14 residues. The CDR3 protein is CASKGGQGNQPQHF. CDR3 DNA sequence: TGTGCCAGCAAGGGTGGACAGGGGAATCAGCCCCAGCATTTT.

V usage is TRBV19 and J usage is TRBJ1-2; D is possibly TRBD1 (6 bases). The V gene's germline CDR1 is LNHDA and CDR2 SQIVND (reference sequence). The ends were cut back, 4 bases at V and 4 bases at J, with 13 bases in the middle. This CDR3 comprises 14 residues. The CDR3 region is CASSTDRQGYGYTF. DNA of the CDR3: TGTGCCAGTAGTACCGACAGGCAGGGCTATGGCTACACCTTC.

This rearrangement joins TRBV29-1 to TRBJ1-2; the match to TRBD1 covers 10 bases. Trimming at V came to 4 bases and at J to 7 bases, leaving 12 bases not matched to a gene. This CDR3 comprises 15 residues. CDR1 SQVTM and CDR2 ANQGSEA come from the germline V gene. The CDR3, as DNA: TGCAGCGTTGTAGGGGTGACAGGGGGCCACGGTGGCTACACCTTC. This encodes CSVVGVTGGHGGYTF.

The chain uses TRBV28 and TRBJ1-2, with D uncertain. Germline lookup yields CDR1 MDHEN and CDR2 SYDVKM. V lost 4 bases, J lost 4 bases, and 4 bases lay in between. The CDR3 is 11 residues long. The CDR3 loop is CASSSSYGYTF. DNA for the CDR3: TGTGCCAGCAGTTCCAGCTATGGCTACACCTTC.

This chain links TRBV15 with TRBJ2-1; D gene uncertain. The CDR3 runs to 17 residues. Per the germline V gene, CDR1 is LNHNV and CDR2 is YYDKDF (reference sequence). With 2 bases removed from V and 3 bases from J, the gap between germline ends came to 17 bases. The CDR3 DNA is TGTGCCACCAGCAGAACCCGCGGATCGGCGAACTACAATGAGCAGTTCTTC. This translates into CATSRTRGSANYNEQFF.

V usage is TRBV5-1 and J usage is TRBJ2-7, with D possibly being TRBD1 (5 bases). The CDR3 is 14 residues long. V lost 4 bases and J lost 0, with 11 bases in between. CDR1 is SGHRS and CDR2 is YFSETQ in the germline V gene. The CDR3: CASSPGHSSYEQYF. Written as DNA, the CDR3 is TGCGCCAGCAGCCCAGGGCACTCCTCCTACGAGCAGTACTTC. The full variable domain, with the rest looked up from reference TRBV5-1 and TRBJ2-7, is KAGVTQTPRYLIKTRGQQVTLSCSPISGHRSVSWYQQTPGQGLQFLFEYFSETQRNKGNFPGRFSGRQFSNSRSEMNVSTLELGDSALYLCASSPGHSSYEQYFGPGTRLTVT.

This chain links TRBV15 with TRBJ1-2; possibly TRBD1 for D (5 bases). The CDR3 runs 12 residues. Germline CDR1 LNHNV, CDR2 YYDKDF (reference sequence). V shed 4 bases and J shed 6 bases, with 9 bases lying between them. The CDR3 sequence: CATSTGWDGYTF. CDR3 sequence (DNA): TGTGCCACCAGCACAGGGTGGGATGGCTACACCTTC. Using reference TRBV15 and TRBJ1-2 for the parts outside the CDR3, the full variable domain is DAMVIQNPRYQVTQFGKPVTLSCSQTLNHNVMYWYQQKSSQAPKLLFHYYDKDFNNEADTPDNFQSRRPNTSFCFLDIRSPGLGDTAMYLCATSTGWDGYTFGSGTRLTVV.

CDR3 DNA: TGTGCCAGCAGTTACCGGGACAGGGGATTCAATCAGCCCCAGCATTTT. This translates into CASSYRDRGFNQPQHF. The gene calls are TRBV6-6 and TRBJ1-5; 10 bases fit TRBD1. Germline CDR1 reads MNHNY; CDR2 reads SVGAGI (reference sequence). J lost 3 bases, V lost 2 bases, and 4 bases had no gene match. The CDR3 has 16 amino acids.

The CDR3 is CASSVGLAGGSSTDTQYF. The CDR3 region has the DNA TGTGCCAGCAGCGTGGGACTAGCGGGGGGTTCTAGCACAGATACGCAGTATTTT. V is TRBV9 and J is TRBJ2-3; TRBD2 agrees at 15 bases. Looked up from germline, CDR1 is SGDLS and CDR2 is YYNGEE. Losses at the gene ends were 2 bases for V and 0 bases for J; bases not matched to a gene: 4. The CDR3 has 18 residues.

The rearrangement joins TRBV19 to TRBJ1-2; TRBD1 aligns across 7 bases. CDR3 size: 15 residues. Germline V lookup: CDR1 LNHDA, CDR2 SQIVND (reference sequence). Trimming at V came to 4 bases and at J to 5 bases, leaving 10 bases not matched to a gene. The CDR3: CASSRQGDLWYGYTF. The CDR3 bases are TGTGCCAGTAGTAGACAGGGCGATCTTTGGTATGGCTACACCTTC.

The V gene is TRBV5-3, the J gene TRBJ1-2; 8 positions match TRBD1. TRBV5-3 is an ORF, and what it does is uncertain. The CDR3 sequence is 15 residues long. The junction had 8 bases not matched to a gene; V was cut back by 5 bases and J by 2 bases. The CDR3 bases are TGTGCCAGAAGTCGCGGACAGGGTTTGAACTATGGCTACACCTTC. Translating gives CARSRGQGLNYGYTF.